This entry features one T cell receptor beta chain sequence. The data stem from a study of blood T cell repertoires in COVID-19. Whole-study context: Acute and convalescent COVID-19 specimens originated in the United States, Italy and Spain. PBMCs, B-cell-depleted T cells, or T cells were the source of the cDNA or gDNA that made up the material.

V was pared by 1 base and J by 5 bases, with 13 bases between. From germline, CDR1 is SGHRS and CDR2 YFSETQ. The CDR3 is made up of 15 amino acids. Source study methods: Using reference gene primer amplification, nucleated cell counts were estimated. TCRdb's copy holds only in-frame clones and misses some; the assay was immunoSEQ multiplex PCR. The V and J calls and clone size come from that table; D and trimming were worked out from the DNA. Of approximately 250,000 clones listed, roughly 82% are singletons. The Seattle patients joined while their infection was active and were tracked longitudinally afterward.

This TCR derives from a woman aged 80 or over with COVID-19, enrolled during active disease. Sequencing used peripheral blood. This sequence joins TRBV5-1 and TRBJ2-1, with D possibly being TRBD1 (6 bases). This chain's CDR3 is CASSLQGPGNNEQFF. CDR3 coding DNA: TGCGCCAGCAGCTTGCAGGGGCCGGGGAACAATGAGCAGTTCTTC.